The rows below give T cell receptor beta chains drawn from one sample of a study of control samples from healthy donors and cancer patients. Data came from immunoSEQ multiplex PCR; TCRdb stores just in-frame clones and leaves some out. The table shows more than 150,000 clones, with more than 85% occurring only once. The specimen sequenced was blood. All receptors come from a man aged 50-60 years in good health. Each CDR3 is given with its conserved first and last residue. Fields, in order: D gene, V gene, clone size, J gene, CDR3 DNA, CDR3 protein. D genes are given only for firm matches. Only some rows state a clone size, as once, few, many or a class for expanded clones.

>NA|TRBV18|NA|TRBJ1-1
TGTGCCAGCTCAAAAGCTCAGGGGAATAACACTGAAGCTTTCTTT
CASSKAQGNNTEAFF
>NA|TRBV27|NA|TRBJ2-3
TGTGCCAGCAGTTTCAGGGGGGGGTCGATAGATACGCAGTATTTT
CASSFRGGSIDTQYF
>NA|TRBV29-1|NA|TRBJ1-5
TGCAGCGTTGACCTGGGGGGGAATCAGCCCCAGCATTTT
CSVDLGGNQPQHF
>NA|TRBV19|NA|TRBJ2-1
TGTGCCAGCGGGGACTACAATGAGCAGTTCTTC
CASGDYNEQFF
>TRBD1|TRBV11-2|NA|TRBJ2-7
TGTGCCAGCAGCTTAGACAGGGGGTTATACGAGCAGTACTTC
CASSLDRGLYEQYF
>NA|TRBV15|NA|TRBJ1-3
TGTGCCACCAGCAGAACCGGGACAAGGGGAAACACCATATATTTT
CATSRTGTRGNTIYF
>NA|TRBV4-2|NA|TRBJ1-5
TGTGCCAGCAGCCAAGGAGCAGGGGGCAATCAGCCCCAGCATTTT
CASSQGAGGNQPQHF
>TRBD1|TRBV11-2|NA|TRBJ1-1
TGTGCCAGCAGCTTAAGACAGGGGGGACGCACTGAAGCTTTCTTT
CASSLRQGGRTEAFF
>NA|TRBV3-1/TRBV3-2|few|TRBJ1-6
TGTGCCAGCAGCCAATCGACACTGACACCCCTCCACTTT
CASSQSTLTPLHF
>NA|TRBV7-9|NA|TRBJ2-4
TGTGCCAGCAGTATCCAGGGTTTTGGGAACATTCAGTACTTC
CASSIQGFGNIQYF
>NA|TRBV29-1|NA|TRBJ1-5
TGCAGCGTGGTAGGGGGAAGCGGCAATCAGCCCCAGCATTTT
CSVVGGSGNQPQHF
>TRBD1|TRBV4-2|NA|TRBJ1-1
TGTGCCAGCAGCCAAGCGTCAGGGGGGATCACTGAAGCTTTCTTT
CASSQASGGITEAFF
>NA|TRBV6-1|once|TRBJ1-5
TGTGCCAGCAGTGATGGGGGGGGACAGCCCCAGCATTTT
CASSDGGGQPQHF
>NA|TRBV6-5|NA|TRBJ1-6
TGTGCCAGCAGTTACCAGGGATACAATTCACCCCTCCACTTT
CASSYQGYNSPLHF
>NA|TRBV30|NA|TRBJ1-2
TGTGCCTGGATTCGGCCCATGGGTCGCGGAGGCTACACCTTC
CAWIRPMGRGGYTF
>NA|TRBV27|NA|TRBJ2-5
TGTGCCAGCAGTTTAGGACTTCAAGAGACCCAGTACTTC
CASSLGLQETQYF
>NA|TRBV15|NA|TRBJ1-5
TGTGCCACCAGCAGAGATCCGGGAGGCAATCAGTCCCAGCATTTT
CATSRDPGGNQSQHF
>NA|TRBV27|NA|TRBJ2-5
TGTGCCAGCAGTTTAAGCTATGGCGGGATAGAGGAGACCCAGTACTTC
CASSLSYGGIEETQYF
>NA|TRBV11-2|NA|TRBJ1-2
TGTGCCAGCAGCTTATATCAAGGACTGCCCTATGGCTACACCTTC
CASSLYQGLPYGYTF
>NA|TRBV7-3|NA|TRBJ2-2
TGTGCCAGCAGCTTAACTCCCGGGGAGCTGTTTTTT
CASSLTPGELFF
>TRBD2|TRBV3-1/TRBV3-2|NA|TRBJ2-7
TGTGCCAGCAGCCTGAGCGGGAGTGACGACGAGCAGTACTTC
CASSLSGSDDEQYF